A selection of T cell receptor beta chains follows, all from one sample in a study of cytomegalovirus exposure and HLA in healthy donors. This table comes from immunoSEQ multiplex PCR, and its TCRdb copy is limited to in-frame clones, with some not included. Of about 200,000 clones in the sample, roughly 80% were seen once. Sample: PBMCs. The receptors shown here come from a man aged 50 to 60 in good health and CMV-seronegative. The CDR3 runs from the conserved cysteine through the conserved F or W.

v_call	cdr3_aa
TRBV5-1	CASSLDSVNQPQHF
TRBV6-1	CASSGWGSGEEKLFF
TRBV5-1	CASSLAETGSYEQYF
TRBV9	CASRKGQGQNTEAFF
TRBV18	CASSPMRAYEQYF
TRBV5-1	CASSLRQPGLAGVRTYNEQFF
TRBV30	CAWSESSGNNQPQHF
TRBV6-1	CASSIRDRVGEQYF
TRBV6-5	CASSSRLAGGYEQYF
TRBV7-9	CSSSSRTAGFTHGYTF
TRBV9	CASSVDMGLSGANVLTF
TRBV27	CASSFRTGNEKLFF
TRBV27	CASSPWGDKNIQYF
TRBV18	CASSPTRQGRYEQYF
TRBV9	CASSERGQASTYGYTF
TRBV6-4	CASSQTGTNTGELFF
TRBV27	CASSTGQDLYGYTF
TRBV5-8	CASSLYRGPYEQYF
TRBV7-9	CASSFVPSGTQETQYF
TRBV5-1	CASSGGQGYGNTIYF
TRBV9	CASSESGRSSDTQYF
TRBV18	CASSQTPHGQVGDGYTF
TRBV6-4	CASSGRGTGELFF
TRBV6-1	CASSFLAGGTGELFF
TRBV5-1	CASSAAGEREQFF
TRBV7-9	CASSFSRASDTQYF
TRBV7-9	CASSTDRGTGELFF
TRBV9	CASSVDRGAGELFF
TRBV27	CASSLSMADYSNQPQHF
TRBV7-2	CASSFLSRGMRNEQYF
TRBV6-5	CASSPTSPSSYEQYF
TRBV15	CATSREGRAGYTF
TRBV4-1	CASSQREGGGRDSPLHF
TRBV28	CASRVPGTGHQPQHF
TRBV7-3	CASSPSSGRRRTGELFF
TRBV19	CASSITGRGRNYEQYF
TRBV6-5	CASSYRPGQGANGYTF
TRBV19	CASSLVGGTDTQYF
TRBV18	CASSLGKNTEAFF
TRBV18	CASSPETPTVPYGYTF
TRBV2	CASSARQGNNSPLHF
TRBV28	CASSLLSSGANVLTF
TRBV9	CASSSRGGSSGQETQYF
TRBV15	CATYGLSGPFYGYTF
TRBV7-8	CASSLGLAGAYEQYF
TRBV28	CASSKDGGRQPQHF
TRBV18	CASSDRPATNEKLFF
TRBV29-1	CSVRRQGWYGYTF
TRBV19	CASSGYREWNTEAFF
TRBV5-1	CASSLAGRANEKLFF
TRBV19	CASSIALQGSTYEQYF
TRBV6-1	CASSRNRGQQETQYF
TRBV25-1	CASSEEFRGGGYTF
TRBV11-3	CASSPRDGRAGGELFF
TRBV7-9	CASSLAGGLSYF
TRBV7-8	CASSIEDGRGTGELFF
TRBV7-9	CASSLTGTNQPQHF
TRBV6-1	CASSELSLNTEAFF
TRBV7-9	CASSQGGKPQHF